A selection of T cell receptor beta chains follows, all from one sample in a study of T cells in Graves' hyperthyroidism and ophthalmopathy. Each CDR3 protein is one row after TCRdb ran MiXCR on the multiplex PCR reads. Of under 550,000 distinct CDR3 sequences listed, roughly 15% are singletons. Sequencing was done on a sample of blood. The receptors shown here come from a woman between 18 and 29 years old with Graves' hyperthyroidism. Each CDR3 is given with its conserved first and last residue. Each record gives: J gene, D gene, clone size, V gene, CDR3 protein, CDR3 DNA. The D gene is left open where the match is weak. Expanded clones get a size class; other rows say once, few or many, or leave the size out.

>TRBJ2-7|TRBD1|NA|TRBV5-5
CTSSQARDRDNEQYF
TGTACCAGCAGCCAAGCGCGGGACAGGGACAACGAGCAGTACTTC
>TRBJ2-3|TRBD1|NA|TRBV28
CASSSDRAPAYTQYF
TGTGCCAGCAGCTCTGACAGGGCGCCGGCTTATACGCAGTATTTT
>TRBJ1-5|NA|many|TRBV27
CASSLRGHISNQPQHF
TGTGCCAGCAGTTTAAGAGGACACATTAGCAATCAGCCCCAGCATTTT
>TRBJ1-1|NA|NA|TRBV5-1
CASSLGDILPNTEAFF
TGCGCCAGCAGCTTGGGAGACATCCTACCCAACACTGAAGCTTTCTTT
>TRBJ2-2|NA|few|TRBV19
CASSIEGRGAGELFF
TGTGCCAGTAGTATAGAGGGCCGAGGGGCCGGGGAGCTGTTTTTT
>TRBJ2-1|TRBD2|many|TRBV6-1
CASSLLAGGANEQFF
TGTGCCAGCTCATTACTAGCGGGAGGCGCCAATGAGCAGTTCTTC
>TRBJ2-7|TRBD1|many|TRBV10-3
CAIRPGQGTYEQYF
TGTGCCATCAGACCGGGACAGGGAACCTACGAGCAGTACTTC
>TRBJ2-7|TRBD2|few|TRBV4-2
CASSQHPAGLGGAYEQYF
TGTGCCAGCAGCCAACATCCGGCGGGACTAGGAGGGGCCTACGAGCAGTACTTC
>TRBJ1-1|NA|many|TRBV30
CAWRHASREAFF
TGTGCCTGGAGACACGCTAGCCGGGAAGCTTTCTTT
>TRBJ1-2|NA|many|TRBV12-3/TRBV12-4
CASSPFEEGRGYTF
TGTGCCAGCAGTCCCTTCGAGGAGGGTCGGGGCTACACCTTC
>TRBJ2-3|TRBD2|many|TRBV7-2
CASSRLAGSTDTQYF
TGTGCCAGCAGTCGTCTAGCGGGGAGCACAGATACGCAGTATTTT
>TRBJ1-6|NA|NA|TRBV20-1
CSARGLHGPVFHF
TGCAGTGCTAGAGGTCTACACGGGCCGGTCTTCCACTTT
>TRBJ2-1|TRBD2|many|TRBV27
CASSLTSGRAIEQFF
TGTGCCAGCAGTCTTACTAGCGGGAGGGCCATTGAGCAGTTCTTC
>TRBJ2-1|NA|NA|TRBV20-1
CSARDGVGNEQFF
TGCAGTGCTAGAGATGGAGTCGGGAATGAGCAGTTCTTC
>TRBJ2-1|NA|NA|TRBV6-5
CASSLVESSYNDQFF
TGTGCCAGCAGCTTAGTCGAGAGCTCCTACAATGATCAGTTCTTC
>TRBJ1-1|NA|many|TRBV20-1
CSGKRGASSTEAFF
TGCAGTGGGAAGCGGGGGGCCAGTTCCACTGAAGCTTTCTTT
>TRBJ2-7|NA|many|TRBV5-1
CASSLGDVSYEQYF
TGCGCCAGCAGCTTGGGGGACGTCTCCTACGAGCAGTACTTC
>TRBJ2-3|TRBD2|many|TRBV28
CASGTSGRAHTQYF
TGTGCCAGCGGAACTAGCGGGAGGGCCCATACGCAGTATTTT
>TRBJ2-7|TRBD1|NA|TRBV5-6
CASISGGSYEQYF
TGTGCCAGCATCTCAGGGGGCTCCTACGAGCAGTACTTC
>TRBJ2-5|TRBD2|many|TRBV6-2/TRBV6-3
CASSYRLAGIFQYF
TGTGCCAGCAGTTACCGACTAGCGGGAATATTCCAGTACTTC
>TRBJ2-3|TRBD1|medium-sized|TRBV5-1
CASSLEQGARTDTQYF
TGCGCCAGCAGCTTGGAACAGGGGGCTCGGACAGATACGCAGTATTTT
>TRBJ2-1|TRBD1|many|TRBV7-2
CASKRDRGLDEQFF
TGTGCCAGTAAACGGGACAGGGGGTTGGATGAGCAGTTCTTC
>TRBJ2-3|NA|many|TRBV20-1
CSAERSSPGTDTQYF
TGCAGTGCGGAAAGAAGTAGCCCCGGCACAGATACGCAGTATTTT
>TRBJ1-3|TRBD1|few|TRBV6-6
CASSSSGQGSSGNTIYF
TGTGCCAGCAGTTCCTCGGGACAGGGGAGCTCTGGAAACACCATATATTTT
>TRBJ1-5|NA|many|TRBV12-3/TRBV12-4
CASSRDVGQPQHF
TGTGCCAGCTCGCGGGACGTGGGGCAGCCCCAGCATTTT
>TRBJ1-1|NA|many|TRBV5-6
CASSLWVQGPEAFF
TGTGCCAGCAGCCTTTGGGTACAGGGTCCTGAAGCTTTCTTT
>TRBJ2-1|TRBD1|NA|TRBV6-1
CASSRDRGRPNEQFF
TGTGCCAGCAGCCGGGACAGGGGGCGTCCGAATGAGCAGTTCTTC
>TRBJ2-1|NA|many|TRBV18
CASSPQGWNEQFF
TGTGCCAGCTCACCACAGGGTTGGAATGAGCAGTTCTTC
>TRBJ2-5|NA|many|TRBV3-1
CASSPADGETQYF
TGTGCCAGCAGCCCCGCGGATGGGGAGACCCAGTACTTC
>TRBJ2-3|NA|few|TRBV6-1
CASRVLGDTQYF
TGTGCCAGCAGAGTCTTGGGAGATACGCAGTATTTT
>TRBJ2-5|TRBD1|many|TRBV29-1
CSVNRGRETQYF
TGCAGCGTTAACAGGGGGAGAGAGACCCAGTACTTC
>TRBJ2-7|NA|many|TRBV12-3/TRBV12-4
CASRGNSYEQYF
TGTGCCAGCAGAGGAAACTCCTACGAGCAGTACTTC
>TRBJ2-3|NA|many|TRBV2
CASSVGYLEEDTQYF
TGTGCCAGCAGTGTGGGCTACCTCGAGGAAGATACGCAGTATTTT
>TRBJ1-3|TRBD1|few|TRBV28
CASSTGTEPNTIYF
TGTGCCAGCAGTACCGGGACAGAACCAAACACCATATATTTT
>TRBJ2-7|TRBD2|NA|TRBV20-1
CSAGSSGRTYEQYF
TGCAGTGCTGGCAGTAGCGGGAGGACCTACGAGCAGTACTTC
>TRBJ1-2|NA|NA|TRBV9
CASSSGRGNYGYTF
TGTGCCAGCAGCAGCGGACGGGGGAACTATGGCTACACCTTC
>TRBJ2-2|TRBD1|NA|TRBV7-9
CASSLAAQGVGELFF
TGTGCCAGCAGCTTAGCGGCGCAGGGGGTCGGGGAGCTGTTTTTT
>TRBJ2-7|NA|NA|TRBV19
CASSNQATYEQYF
TGTGCCAGTAGTAATCAGGCCACCTACGAGCAGTACTTC
>TRBJ1-1|NA|many|TRBV27
CASSLYGGLNTEAFF
TGTGCCAGCAGTTTATACGGGGGGCTAAACACTGAAGCTTTCTTT
>TRBJ2-1|NA|NA|TRBV7-3
CASGRGGGNEQFF
TGTGCCAGCGGAAGGGGGGGGGGGAATGAGCAGTTCTTC
>TRBJ2-6|NA|many|TRBV7-2
CASSPAGAASGANVLTF
TGTGCCAGCAGCCCGGCGGGTGCGGCCTCTGGGGCCAACGTCCTGACTTTC
>TRBJ1-1|NA|NA|TRBV12-3/TRBV12-4
CASSFMGAVNTEAFF
TGTGCCAGCAGTTTTATGGGGGCGGTGAACACCGAAGCTTTCTTT
>TRBJ2-1|NA|many|TRBV20-1
CSAYQGAYNEQFF
TGCAGTGCTTACCAGGGTGCCTACAATGAGCAGTTCTTC
>TRBJ2-1|TRBD2|NA|TRBV7-9
CASSPSGRQDEQFF
TGTGCCAGCAGCCCAAGCGGGAGGCAGGATGAGCAGTTCTTC
>TRBJ2-1|NA|many|TRBV7-9
CASSLGVGNEQFF
TGTGCCAGCAGCTTAGGGGTTGGCAATGAGCAGTTCTTC
>TRBJ1-1|NA|many|TRBV6-1
CASRPSGTNTETFF
TGTGCCAGCAGACCCTCCGGCACGAACACTGAAACTTTCTTT
>TRBJ2-2|NA|many|TRBV5-1
CASSSNPGRFQEGELFF
TGCGCCAGCAGCTCTAACCCGGGACGGTTCCAAGAAGGGGAGCTGTTTTTT
>TRBJ1-3|NA|few|TRBV5-1
CASSLDAAGNTIYF
TGCGCCAGCAGCTTGGATGCTGCTGGAAACACCATATATTTT
>TRBJ2-6|NA|NA|TRBV12-3/TRBV12-4
CASSLIGGLGANVLTF
TGTGCCAGCAGTTTAATAGGAGGGTTAGGGGCCAACGTCCTGACTTTC
>TRBJ2-3|TRBD2|few|TRBV20-1
CSASNSGGTDTQYF
TGCAGTGCTAGTAACAGCGGGGGCACAGATACGCAGTATTTT
>TRBJ2-2|NA|NA|TRBV6-4
CASSDTGNTGELFF
TGTGCCAGCAGTGATACGGGGAACACCGGGGAGCTGTTTTTT
>TRBJ2-7|NA|NA|TRBV6-1
CVSSAQGSNYEQYF
TGTGTCAGCAGTGCACAGGGCTCCAACTACGAGCAGTACTTC
>TRBJ2-3|NA|NA|TRBV5-1
CASTKPEAITDTQYF
TGCGCCAGCACAAAGCCCGAAGCAATCACAGATACGCAGTATTTT
>TRBJ1-4|TRBD1|NA|TRBV13
CASSLGPGTVGEKLFF
TGTGCCAGCAGCTTAGGCCCCGGGACAGTTGGTGAAAAACTGTTTTTT
>TRBJ1-4|TRBD1|few|TRBV7-9
CASSRPTGGTEKLFF
TGTGCCAGCAGCCGGCCTACAGGGGGGACTGAAAAACTGTTTTTT
>TRBJ1-5|TRBD1|many|TRBV27
CASSLSGGSNQPQHF
TGTGCCAGCAGTTTATCAGGGGGCAGCAATCAGCCCCAGCATTTT
>TRBJ2-2|TRBD2|many|TRBV10-2
CASVREGSLMSGELFF
TGCGCCAGCGTACGGGAGGGGAGTTTGATGTCCGGGGAGCTGTTTTTT
>TRBJ1-5|NA|many|TRBV6-1
CASNSLGVDNQPQHF
TGTGCCAGCAACTCCTTGGGGGTGGACAATCAGCCCCAGCATTTT
>TRBJ1-1|NA|NA|TRBV11-2
CASSLGAGTTEAFF
TGTGCCAGCAGCTTAGGAGCAGGGACAACTGAAGCTTTCTTT